This T cell receptor (beta chain) was recorded in a study of vaccination and CD4 T cells after COVID-19. Study at large: Post-vaccine sample collection happened at a median of approximately 74 days after dose two, ranging 14 to 241.

Germline trimming cut 7 bases from V and 2 bases from J; bases unmatched to any gene: 9. From germline, CDR1 is SNHLY and CDR2 FYNNEI. This CDR3 has 15 residues. The treatment here: approximately nine-day PBMC culture with coronavirus spike peptide pools or control peptides (ViraFEST assay). Concerning this clonotype itself: Its specificity is unknown.

An Oncomine TCR Beta short-read assay was used to sequence the DNA from cultured CD4+ T cells. TCRdb passed the PCR reads through MiXCR, listing each CDR3 protein once. The sample contains over 14,000 distinct CDR3 sequences, 50% to 55% of which appear only once. The source of this sequence is a human donor who had recovered from COVID-19. Sequencing was done on a sample of CD4+ T cells from blood, cultured in vitro. The V and J genes are TRBV2 and TRBJ2-5; TRBD2 agrees at 8 bases. The DNA for the CDR3 is TGTGCCAGCAACGAGGGTAGCGGGGTGCAAGAGACCCAGTACTTC. It codes for CASNEGSGVQETQYF.